This TCR beta chain was recovered during a study of siplizumab effects on memory and regulatory T cells. This clone appeared once. Profiled with immunoSEQ multiplex PCR; TCRdb holds only in-frame clones, not every one. This sample has 95,000 to 100,000 clones, with around 90% found just once. The CDR3 runs 15 residues. Trimming took off 4 bases at V and 0 bases at J, with 11 bases between the two ends. Germline CDR1 is SEHNR and CDR2 is FQNEAQ (reference sequence). This TCR derives from a human donor in good health. The chain carries TRBV7-9 and TRBJ2-3; D gene uncertain. Material: non-Treg CD4+ T cells sorted from blood. The CDR3 is CASSSGLESTDTQYF. The CDR3 DNA follows: TGTGCCAGCAGCTCTGGGTTAGAGAGCACAGATACGCAGTATTTT.